This T cell receptor (beta chain) was captured by sequencing in a study of T cell responses to AZD1222 COVID-19 vaccine (dated by TCRdb to about 2021). Background on the whole study: AZD1222 recipients given second doses at about 4 weeks or at about 12 weeks were pooled, since spike-specific TCR depth and breadth were not found to differ between the two schedules. TCR sequencing covered over 230 trial participants: 207 given two doses of AZD1222 and approximately 26 given two doses of MenACWY control vaccine. Trial participants were enrolled into age subgroups of 18-55, 56-69 and 70-plus years, which contained around 140, 26 and 57 TCR-sequenced participants, respectively. On the study overall, not on this receptor specifically: Reportedly, close to half of the unique spike-specific TCRs recognized epitopes lying outside the regions that are mutated in the B.1.351 and B.1.1.7 variants. Conclusions about previously exposed vaccinees were limited because only six AZD1222 recipients were SARS-CoV-2 seropositive at baseline. CD4 TCRs associated with the vaccine covered the entire spike protein, and the dominant responses were in regions 160-218 and 743-854. Participants were mostly white British and included more females than males, and it was suggested by the authors that clonal diversity may have been underestimated. In the small 56-69-year group, the increase in depth fell short of significance, most likely because of low power. Because no day 14 peak-response samples were available, the repertoires could be characterized only after the peak T cell response. A significant rise in spike-specific TCR breadth and depth was observed after two AZD1222 doses relative to day 0 and relative to MenACWY recipients.

CDR1 SGHDT and CDR2 YYEEEE were looked up in the germline V gene. Including the terminal cysteine and phenylalanine, the CDR3 comprises 11 residues. Of all the DNA, just the CDR3 is kept, 33 bases in frame from base 1. The V and J ends are trimmed by 7 bases and 4 bases, leaving 8 bases between them. Interpreted using the paper, the time point label stands for: baseline before first vaccination. Vaccinee samples were obtained from the UK trials COV001 and COV002, which included a single-blind randomized controlled phase 2/3 trial of AZD1222 (ChAdOx1 nCoV-19) in healthy adults. For TCRbeta chain sequencing, PBMC samples from trial participants were taken at day 0 and at day 28 after the second dose. As regards this clone: Its cognate antigen has yet to be identified. Nothing much larger sits one base from this clone, and base qualities are not available.

The CDR3 regions of human TCRbeta chains were subjected to immunosequencing. The original pipeline was this. Repertoire TCRs were matched against a reference library of SARS-CoV-2-specific TCRs generated with the MIRA antigen-specificity platform. Breadth meant the fraction of unique TCRs that were SARS-CoV-2-associated, whereas depth meant the fraction of total T cells that were SARS-CoV-2-associated. Using the MIRA data, every spike-specific TCR was mapped to the spike region that the TCR reacted to and assigned to either a CD4 or a CD8 class. Log10-transformed breadth and depth values were compared by one-way ANOVA with Sidak's multiple comparisons tests. Entries here come from immuneACCESS through TCRdb and include only in-frame sequences with V and J called. Some clones fail to appear in such tables; in the studies checked, an unresolved V gene covers under half of the shortfall, and the cause of the remainder is unknown. D and trimming come from the DNA, and the V and J calls and clone size come from that table. The sample profile shows 80,000 to 100,000 clones; more than 70% of them were found once. Of the sample, about an eighth is held by the ten largest clones.

The chain couples TRBV5-6 to TRBJ1-1; the D gene cannot be resolved reliably. The clonotype originates from an adult in good health. Here the sequenced sample was peripheral blood, taken on day 0 of AZD1222 vaccination. In nucleotide form, the sequence is TGTGCCAGCGGGTGGGCCACTGAAGCTTTCTTT. This codes for CASGWATEAFF.